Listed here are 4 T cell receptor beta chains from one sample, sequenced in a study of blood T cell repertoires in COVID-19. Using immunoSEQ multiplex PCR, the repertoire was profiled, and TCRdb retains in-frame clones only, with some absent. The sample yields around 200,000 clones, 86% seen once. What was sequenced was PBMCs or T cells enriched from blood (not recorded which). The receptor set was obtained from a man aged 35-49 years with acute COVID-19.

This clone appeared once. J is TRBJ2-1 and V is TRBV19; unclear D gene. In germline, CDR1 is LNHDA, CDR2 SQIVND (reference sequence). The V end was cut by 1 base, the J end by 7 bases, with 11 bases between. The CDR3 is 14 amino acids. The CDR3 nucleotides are TGTGCCAGTAGTATAGCCCCCGCTAGTAATGAGCAGTTCTTC. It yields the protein CASSIAPASNEQFF.

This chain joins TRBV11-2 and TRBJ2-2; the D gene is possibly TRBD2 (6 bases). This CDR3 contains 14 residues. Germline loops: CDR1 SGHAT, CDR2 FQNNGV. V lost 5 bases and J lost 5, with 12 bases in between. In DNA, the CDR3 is TGTGCCAGCAGCCCCAACGGGGGTACCGGGGAGCTGTTTTTT. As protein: CASSPNGGTGELFF. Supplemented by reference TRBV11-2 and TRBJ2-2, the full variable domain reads EAGVAQSPRYKIIEKRQSVAFWCNPISGHATLYWYQQILGQGPKLLIQFQNNGVVDDSQLPKDRFSAERLKGVDSTLKIQPAKLEDSAVYLCASSPNGGTGELFFGEGSRLTVL.

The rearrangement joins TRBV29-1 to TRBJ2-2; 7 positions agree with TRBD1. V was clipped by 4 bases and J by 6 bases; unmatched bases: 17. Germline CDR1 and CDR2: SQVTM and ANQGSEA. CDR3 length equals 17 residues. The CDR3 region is CSVGESITGARAGELFF. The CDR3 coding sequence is TGCAGCGTTGGAGAGTCGATAACAGGGGCGAGGGCCGGGGAGCTGTTTTTT.

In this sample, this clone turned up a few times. The CDR3 DNA reads as TGTGCCACGGGACAGGAGGGATTCCAAGGTGGCTACACCTTC. Translated, it gives CATGQEGFQGGYTF. V gene TRBV24-1 combines with J gene TRBJ1-2; TRBD1 matches 8 bases. V trimming: 10 bases; J trimming: 7 bases; junction bases outside the gene matches: 13. The CDR3 totals 14 residues. CDR1 is KGHDR, CDR2 SFDVKD, per germline.